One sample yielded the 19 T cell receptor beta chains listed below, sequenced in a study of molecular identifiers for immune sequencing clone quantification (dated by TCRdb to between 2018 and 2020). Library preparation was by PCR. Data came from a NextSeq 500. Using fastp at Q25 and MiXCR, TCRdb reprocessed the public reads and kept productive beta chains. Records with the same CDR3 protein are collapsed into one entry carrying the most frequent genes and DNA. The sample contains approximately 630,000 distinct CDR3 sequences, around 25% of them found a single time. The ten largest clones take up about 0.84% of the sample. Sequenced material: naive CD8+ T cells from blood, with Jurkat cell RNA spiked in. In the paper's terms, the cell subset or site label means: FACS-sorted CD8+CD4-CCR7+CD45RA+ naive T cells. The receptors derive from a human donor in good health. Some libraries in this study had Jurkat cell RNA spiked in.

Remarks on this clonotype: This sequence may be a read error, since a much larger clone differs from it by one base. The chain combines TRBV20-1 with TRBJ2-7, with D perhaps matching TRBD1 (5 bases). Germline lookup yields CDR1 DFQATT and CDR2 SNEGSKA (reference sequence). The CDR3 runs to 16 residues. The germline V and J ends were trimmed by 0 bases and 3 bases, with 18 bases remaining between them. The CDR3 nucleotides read TGCAGTGCTAGAGATGGTAGGGCAGGGCGGATCTACGAGCAGTACTTC. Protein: CSARDGRAGRIYEQYF.

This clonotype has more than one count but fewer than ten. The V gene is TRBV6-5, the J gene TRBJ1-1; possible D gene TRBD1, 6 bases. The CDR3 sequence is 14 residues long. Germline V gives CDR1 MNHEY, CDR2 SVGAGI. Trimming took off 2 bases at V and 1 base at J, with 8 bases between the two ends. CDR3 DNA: TGTGCCAGCAGTTACGGACAGTGGAACACTGAAGCTTTCTTT. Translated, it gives CASSYGQWNTEAFF.

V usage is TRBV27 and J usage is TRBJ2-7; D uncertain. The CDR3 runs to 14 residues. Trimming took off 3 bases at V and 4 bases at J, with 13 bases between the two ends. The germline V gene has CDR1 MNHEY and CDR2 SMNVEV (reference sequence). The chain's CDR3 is CASSLATNSYEQYF. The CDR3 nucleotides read TGTGCCAGCAGTTTGGCTACCAACTCTTACGAGCAGTACTTC.

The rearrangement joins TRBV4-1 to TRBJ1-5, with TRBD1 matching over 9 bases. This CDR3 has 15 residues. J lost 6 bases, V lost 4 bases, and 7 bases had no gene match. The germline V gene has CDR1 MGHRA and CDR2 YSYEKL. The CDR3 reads CASSLRTGEGQPQHF. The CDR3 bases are TGCGCCAGCAGCCTGAGGACAGGGGAAGGTCAGCCCCAGCATTTT.

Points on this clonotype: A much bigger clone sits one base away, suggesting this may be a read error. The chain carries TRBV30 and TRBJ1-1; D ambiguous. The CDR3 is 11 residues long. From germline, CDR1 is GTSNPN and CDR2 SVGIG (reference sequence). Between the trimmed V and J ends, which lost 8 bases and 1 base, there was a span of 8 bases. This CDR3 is CASRGNTEAFF. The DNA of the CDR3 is TGTGCCAGTCGCGGGAACACTGAAGCTTTCTTT.

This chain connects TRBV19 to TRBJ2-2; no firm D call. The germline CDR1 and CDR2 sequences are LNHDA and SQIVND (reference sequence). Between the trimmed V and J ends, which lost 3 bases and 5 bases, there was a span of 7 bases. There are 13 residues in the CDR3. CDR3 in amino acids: CASSIISTGELFF. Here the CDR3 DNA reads TGTGCCAGTAGTATCATTTCGACCGGGGAGCTGTTTTTT.

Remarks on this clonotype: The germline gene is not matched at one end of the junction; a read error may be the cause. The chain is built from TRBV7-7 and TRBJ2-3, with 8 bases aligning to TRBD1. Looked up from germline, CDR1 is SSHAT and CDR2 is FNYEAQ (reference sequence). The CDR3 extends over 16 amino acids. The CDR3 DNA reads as TGTGCTAGCAGCCTTGGACAGGGCGGGAGCACAGATACGCAGTATTTT. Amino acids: CASSLGQGGSTDTQYF.

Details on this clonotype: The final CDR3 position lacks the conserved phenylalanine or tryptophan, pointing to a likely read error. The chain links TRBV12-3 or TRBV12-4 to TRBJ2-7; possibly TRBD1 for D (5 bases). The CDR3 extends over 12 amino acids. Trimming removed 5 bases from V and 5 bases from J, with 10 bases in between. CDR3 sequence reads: CASSPQGNEQYS. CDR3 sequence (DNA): TGTGCCAGCAGTCCGCAGGGAAACGAGCAGTACTCC.

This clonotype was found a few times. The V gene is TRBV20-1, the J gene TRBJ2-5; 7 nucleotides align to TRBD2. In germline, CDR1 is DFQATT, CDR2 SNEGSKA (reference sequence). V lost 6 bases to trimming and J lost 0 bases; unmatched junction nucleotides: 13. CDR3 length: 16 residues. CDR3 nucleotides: TGCAGTGCCCCAGGCCCAATACTAGCGTACCAAGAGACCCAGTACTTC. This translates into CSAPGPILAYQETQYF.

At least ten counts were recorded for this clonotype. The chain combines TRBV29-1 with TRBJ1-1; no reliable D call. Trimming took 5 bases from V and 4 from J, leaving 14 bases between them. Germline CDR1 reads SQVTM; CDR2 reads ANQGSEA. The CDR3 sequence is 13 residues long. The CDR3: CSVSGGETTEAFF. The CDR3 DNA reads TGCAGCGTTTCCGGCGGTGAGACCACTGAAGCTTTCTTT.

The CDR3 region has the DNA TGTGCCAGCAGCTCCCGCGTTTCCCAGGGGATCCCCACCGGGGAGCTGTTTTTT. This translates into CASSSRVSQGIPTGELFF. The rearrangement joins TRBV7-9 to TRBJ2-2, with D possibly matching TRBD1 (6 bases). The CDR3 runs 18 residues. Trimming shortened V by 4 bases and J by 4 bases, and 22 bases separated the two germline ends. Germline V gives CDR1 SEHNR, CDR2 FQNEAQ (reference sequence).

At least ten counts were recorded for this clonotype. Here the CDR3 reads CASSFSQGADTQYF. The CDR3 coding sequence is TGCGCCAGCAGCTTCTCCCAGGGGGCAGATACGCAGTATTTT. The chain couples TRBV5-1 to TRBJ2-3; 7 bases agree with TRBD1. The ends lost 2 bases at V and 4 bases at J; junction bases unmatched: 4. From germline, CDR1 is SGHRS and CDR2 YFSETQ. This CDR3 is 14 amino acids long.

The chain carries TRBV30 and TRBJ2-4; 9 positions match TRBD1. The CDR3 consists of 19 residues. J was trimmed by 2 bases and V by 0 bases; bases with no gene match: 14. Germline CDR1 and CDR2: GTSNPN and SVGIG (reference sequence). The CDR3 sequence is CAWSVPGGQGSWSKNIQYF. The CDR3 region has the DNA TGTGCCTGGAGTGTACCTGGCGGACAGGGGAGTTGGTCCAAAAACATTCAGTACTTC.

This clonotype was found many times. This CDR3 reads CASSVTLTGELFF. Written as DNA, the CDR3 is TGTGCCAGCAGCGTGACCCTCACCGGGGAGCTGTTTTTT. The V call is TRBV5-6, the J call TRBJ2-2; the D is unclear. Germline V lookup: CDR1 SGHDT, CDR2 YYEEEE. V gave up 4 bases and J gave up 4 bases, with 8 bases separating them. CDR3 size: 13 residues.

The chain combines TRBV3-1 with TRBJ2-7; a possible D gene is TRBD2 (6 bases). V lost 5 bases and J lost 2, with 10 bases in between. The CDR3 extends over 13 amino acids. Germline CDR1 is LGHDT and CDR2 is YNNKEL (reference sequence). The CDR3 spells CASSGDFPYEQYF. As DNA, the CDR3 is TGTGCCAGCAGCGGGGACTTTCCCTACGAGCAGTACTTC.

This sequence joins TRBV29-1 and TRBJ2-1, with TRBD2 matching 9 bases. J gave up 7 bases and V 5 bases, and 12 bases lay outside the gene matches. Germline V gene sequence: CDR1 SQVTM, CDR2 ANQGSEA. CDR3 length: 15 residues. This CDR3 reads CSVWVWGGGGNEQFF. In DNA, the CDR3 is TGCAGCGTTTGGGTCTGGGGCGGGGGGGGAAATGAGCAGTTCTTC.

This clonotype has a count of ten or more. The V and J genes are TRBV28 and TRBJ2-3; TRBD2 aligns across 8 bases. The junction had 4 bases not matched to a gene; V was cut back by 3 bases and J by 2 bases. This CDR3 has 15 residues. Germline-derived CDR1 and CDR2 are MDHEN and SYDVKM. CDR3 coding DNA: TGTGCCAGCAGTTTGTCGGGACTAGTCACAGATACGCAGTATTTT. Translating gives CASSLSGLVTDTQYF. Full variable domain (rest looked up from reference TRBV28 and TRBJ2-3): DVKVTQSSRYLVKRTGEKVFLECVQDMDHENMFWYRQDPGLGLRLIYFSYDVKMKEKGDIPEGYSVSREKKERFSLILESASTNQTSMYLCASSLSGLVTDTQYFGPGTRLTVL.

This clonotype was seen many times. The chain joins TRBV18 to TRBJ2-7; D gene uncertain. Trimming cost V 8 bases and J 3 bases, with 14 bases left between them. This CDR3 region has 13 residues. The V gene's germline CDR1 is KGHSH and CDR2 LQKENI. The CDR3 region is CASHPTSDYEQYF. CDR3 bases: TGTGCCAGCCACCCTACTTCGGACTACGAGCAGTACTTC.

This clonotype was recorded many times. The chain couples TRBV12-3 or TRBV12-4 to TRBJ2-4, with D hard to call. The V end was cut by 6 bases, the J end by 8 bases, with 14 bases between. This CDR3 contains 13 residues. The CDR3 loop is CASSQPSIYIQYF. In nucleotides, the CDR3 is TGTGCCAGCAGCCAACCCTCCATCTACATTCAGTACTTC.